What follows are 6 T cell receptor beta chains derived from one specimen sequenced in a study of T cells after yellow fever vaccination. One entry per CDR3 protein results from TCRdb running MiXCR on the 5' RACE reads. The sample yields 250,000 or so distinct CDR3 sequences, 3.6% seen once. Source: PBMCs, taken 15 days after the yellow fever booster vaccination. All receptors come from a man between 18 and 35 years old who received the YFV17D yellow fever vaccine.

This clonotype occurred many times. J is TRBJ1-2 and V is TRBV19, with 7 bases aligning to TRBD1. There are 12 residues in the CDR3. CDR1 and CDR2 (germline): LNHDA, SQIVND (reference sequence). After removal of 6 bases from V and 5 bases from J, the junction contained 3 bases not matched to a gene. CDR3: CASRTGDYGYTF. The CDR3 DNA reads as TGTGCCAGTAGAACAGGGGATTATGGCTACACCTTC.

This clonotype was recorded many times. The gene calls are TRBV4-2 and TRBJ1-5; no definite D call. CDR1 is LGHNA, CDR2 YNFKEQ, per germline. V was clipped by 0 bases and J by 3 bases, with 3 bases between them. The CDR3 is 13 residues long. CDR3 sequence reads: CASSQDTNQPQHF. CDR3 in DNA: TGTGCCAGCAGCCAAGATACCAATCAGCCCCAGCATTTT.

This clonotype has ten or more counts. The chain recombines TRBV4-3 with TRBJ2-5, with a weak D call TRBD2 (5 bases). Germline V gene data show CDR1 as LGHNA and CDR2 as YSLEER. Trimming took 4 bases from V and 5 from J, leaving 11 bases between them. The CDR3 has 13 amino acids. The CDR3 region is CASSRTREETQYF. The CDR3 DNA reads as TGCGCCAGCAGCCGAACGAGGGAGGAGACCCAGTACTTC.

In regard to this clonotype: A much larger clone lies one base from this, so it may be a read error. The V gene is TRBV28, the J gene TRBJ2-2, with D perhaps TRBD1 or TRBD2 (5 bases each). Germline loops: CDR1 MDHEN, CDR2 SYDVKM. The V gene lost 7 bases and the J gene lost 3 bases, with 18 bases spanning the gap. This CDR3 spans 16 amino acids. In DNA form, the CDR3 reads TGTGCCAGCACCAACGACCATCGGGGACACACCGGGGAGCTGTTTTTT. Translation: CASTNDHRGHTGELFF.

This clonotype was seen a few times. The genes are TRBV21-1 and TRBJ1-2; the D call TRBD1 from the table was never checked on the DNA. TRBV21-1 is classified as a pseudogene. This CDR3 spans 16 amino acids. CDR3 nucleotide sequence: TGTGCCAGCAGCAGTTTCCAGGGGATCAATCATCGTGGCTACACCTTC. It encodes CASSSFQGINHRGYTF.

This clonotype has a count of ten or more. The rearrangement joins TRBV12-3 or TRBV12-4 to TRBJ1-6; perhaps TRBD1 as D (5 bases). Trimming took 0 bases from V and 14 from J, leaving 14 bases between them. The CDR3 extends over 14 amino acids. The CDR3 reads CASSLARDLSSLHF. CDR3 sequence (DNA): TGTGCCAGCAGTTTAGCCAGGGACCTTTCCTCCCTCCACTTT.